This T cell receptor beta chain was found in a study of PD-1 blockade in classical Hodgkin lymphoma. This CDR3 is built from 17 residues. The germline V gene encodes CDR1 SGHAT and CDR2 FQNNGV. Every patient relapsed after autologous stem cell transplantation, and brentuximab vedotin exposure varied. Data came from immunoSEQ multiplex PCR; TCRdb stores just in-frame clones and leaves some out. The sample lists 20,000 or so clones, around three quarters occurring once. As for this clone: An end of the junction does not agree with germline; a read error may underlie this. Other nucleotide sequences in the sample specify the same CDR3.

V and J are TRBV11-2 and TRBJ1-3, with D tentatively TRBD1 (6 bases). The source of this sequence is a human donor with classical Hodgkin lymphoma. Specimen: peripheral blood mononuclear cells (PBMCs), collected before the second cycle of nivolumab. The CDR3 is CASSQERQASSGNTIYF. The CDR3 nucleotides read TGCGCCAGCAGCCAAGAGCGACAGGCGAGCTCTGGAAACACCATATATTTT.